The 28 T cell receptor beta chains given below trace back to one sample, sequenced in a study of T cell responses to AZD1222 COVID-19 vaccine. Libraries were prepared by immunoSEQ multiplex PCR; TCRdb keeps only in-frame clonotypes and omits some of them. Of some 140,000 clones in the sample, around 90% are singletons; the top ten hold less than 3.5%. The sequencing used peripheral blood, collected on day 0 of AZD1222 vaccination. Receptors were obtained from an adult in good health.

This chain connects TRBV4-3 to TRBJ2-7, with 7 bases identical to TRBD1. The germline V gene has CDR1 LGHNA and CDR2 YSLEER. CDR3 length: 14 residues. After removal of 1 base from V and 4 bases from J, the junction contained 4 bases not matched to a gene. The CDR3 sequence: CASSQAGGSYEQYF. CDR3 DNA: TGCGCCAGCAGCCAAGCAGGGGGTAGTTACGAGCAGTACTTC.

The J gene is TRBJ2-3, the V gene TRBV5-1, with 13 bases that match TRBD2. The length of the CDR3 is 19 residues. V dropped 0 bases and J dropped 0; count of bases not matched to a gene: 7. Germline V gene data show CDR1 as SGHRS and CDR2 as YFSETQ. CDR3 sequence reads: CASSLVGLAGAVSTDTQYF. CDR3 in DNA: TGCGCCAGCAGCTTGGTTGGACTAGCGGGGGCGGTTAGCACAGATACGCAGTATTTT.

The CDR3 reads CASSVDRASGNTIYF. The CDR3 region has the DNA TGCGCCAGCAGCGTTGACAGGGCCTCTGGAAACACCATATATTTT. The chain recombines TRBV5-1 with TRBJ1-3; TRBD1 aligns across 7 bases. The V segment lost 4 bases and the J segment 0 bases; nucleotides outside the gene matches: 4. The CDR3 sequence is 15 residues long. Germline CDR1 and CDR2: SGHRS and YFSETQ. The variable domain in full, with the rest retrieved from reference TRBV5-1 and TRBJ1-3, is KAGVTQTPRYLIKTRGQQVTLSCSPISGHRSVSWYQQTPGQGLQFLFEYFSETQRNKGNFPGRFSGRQFSNSRSEMNVSTLELGDSALYLCASSVDRASGNTIYFGEGSWLTVV.

The chain is built from TRBV10-2 and TRBJ2-3; 10 bases align to TRBD2. Germline V lookup: CDR1 WSHSY, CDR2 SAAADI. CDR3 length equals 12 residues. V shed 8 bases and J 10 bases; nucleotides not matched to a gene: 6. CDR3 DNA: TGCGCCAGCGAAAGCGGGGGGGGAGCGCAGTATTTT. Its translation is CASESGGGAQYF.

V usage is TRBV9 and J usage is TRBJ2-7, with D maybe TRBD2 (5 bases). This CDR3 spans 15 amino acids. V lost 4 bases and J lost 0, with 14 bases in between. CDR1 is SGDLS and CDR2 is YYNGEE in the germline V gene. In DNA, the CDR3 is TGTGCCAGCAGCCAAGCGGTAGAGGGCTCCTACGAGCAGTACTTC. It yields the protein CASSQAVEGSYEQYF.

J is TRBJ2-7 and V is TRBV10-3, with D possibly TRBD1 on 6 matching bases. V lost 6 bases and J 0 bases, leaving 9 bases between the germline ends. Germline V gives CDR1 ENHRY, CDR2 SYGVKD. The CDR3 is made up of 13 amino acids. The CDR3 loop reads CAISRDTSYEQYF. In DNA form, the CDR3 reads TGTGCCATCAGCCGGGACACCTCCTACGAGCAGTACTTC.

CDR3 nucleotide sequence: TGTGCCAGCACTTCCCGGGGGGCGGTCGCTTTCTTT. Residues: CASTSRGAVAFF. This chain joins TRBV12-3 or TRBV12-4 and TRBJ1-1, with TRBD1 as a possible D gene (6 bases). V lost 7 bases to trimming and J lost 11 bases, with 17 bases between them. The CDR3 extends over 12 amino acids.

The CDR3 DNA follows: TGTGCCAGCAGTGAACTTCAGGGCGTCTATGGCTACACCTTC. This encodes CASSELQGVYGYTF. The chain recombines TRBV2 with TRBJ1-2, with D possibly being TRBD1 (5 bases). From germline, CDR1 is SNHLY and CDR2 FYNNEI. CDR3 length equals 14 residues. The germline V and J ends were trimmed by 2 bases and 4 bases, with 11 bases remaining between them.

This chain connects TRBV7-2 to TRBJ2-1, with no clear D. Germline values: CDR1 SGHTA, CDR2 FQGNSA. V lost 0 bases, J lost 8 bases, and 14 bases lay in between. The CDR3 covers 15 residues. The CDR3 bases are TGTGCCAGCAGCTTAGCTGGTGGGGTAGGCGATGAGCAGTTCTTC. Protein product: CASSLAGGVGDEQFF.

The chain links TRBV4-3 to TRBJ1-2; D is undetermined. V was shortened by 1 base and J by 7 bases, with 10 bases between the two germline ends. CDR1 and CDR2 from the germline V gene are LGHNA and YSLEER. The CDR3 totals 13 residues. CDR3 in DNA: TGCGCCAGCAGCCAAGTAGTCCTCTCTGGCTACACCTTC. Its protein product is CASSQVVLSGYTF.

The V call is TRBV4-2, the J call TRBJ2-5, with 9 bases lining up with TRBD2. V lost 0 bases to trimming and J lost 3 bases; unmatched junction nucleotides: 5. CDR1 and CDR2 (germline): LGHNA, YNFKEQ. There are 16 residues in the CDR3. The CDR3 here is CASSQEGRGGKETQYF. CDR3 nucleotide sequence: TGTGCCAGCAGCCAAGAAGGGCGGGGGGGCAAAGAGACCCAGTACTTC.

This clone was observed a few times. The chain has TRBV18 and TRBJ1-2; D is unclear. CDR3 length: 14 amino acids. Germline assignment: CDR1 KGHSH and CDR2 LQKENI. V shed 2 bases and J shed 4 bases, with 11 bases lying between them. CDR3 DNA sequence: TGTGCCAGCTCACCAACAGAACAACCCTATGGCTACACCTTC. Protein: CASSPTEQPYGYTF.

This clone has only one observation. The chain employs TRBV3-1 (or the pseudogene TRBV3-2) and TRBJ1-3; D gene uncertain. The germline gives CDR1 LGHDT, CDR2 YNNKEL (reference sequence). V lost 1 base and J 2 bases, leaving 6 bases between the germline ends. The CDR3 covers 14 residues. CDR3 DNA sequence: TGTGCCAGCAGCCAAGTGGGGACTGGAAACACCATATATTTT. Translating it yields CASSQVGTGNTIYF.

The genes are TRBV12-3 or TRBV12-4 and TRBJ1-5; D is undetermined. With 1 base removed from V and 4 bases from J, the gap between germline ends came to 5 bases. This CDR3 has 13 amino acids. CDR3 protein: CASSLDRNQPQHF. As DNA, the CDR3 is TGTGCCAGCAGTTTAGACAGAAATCAGCCCCAGCATTTT.

The chain joins TRBV7-2 to TRBJ2-3, with TRBD2 matching over 15 bases. V was clipped by 0 bases and J by 4 bases; unmatched bases: 5. Germline V gene sequence: CDR1 SGHTA, CDR2 FQGNSA. The CDR3 sequence is 18 residues long. The CDR3 sequence is CASSLARTSGGASDTQYF. For the CDR3, the DNA is TGTGCCAGCAGCTTAGCAAGGACTAGCGGGGGGGCCTCAGATACGCAGTATTTT.

V usage is TRBV5-1 and J usage is TRBJ2-1, with 9 bases lining up with TRBD1. CDR3 length: 15 residues. Germline CDR1 reads SGHRS; CDR2 reads YFSETQ. V shed 0 bases, J shed 6 bases, and the junction held 4 bases outside the gene matches. This chain's CDR3 is CASSLGTGVGNEQFF. The CDR3 nucleotides read TGCGCCAGCAGCTTGGGGACAGGGGTCGGCAATGAGCAGTTCTTC.

The table lists this clone with a count of one. The rearrangement joins TRBV28 to TRBJ2-5, with 12 bases matching TRBD2. The CDR3 length is 16 residues. V trimming: 3 bases; J trimming: 5 bases; junction bases outside the gene matches: 7. In germline, CDR1 is MDHEN, CDR2 SYDVKM. CDR3 loop: CASSFGLAGGLETQYF. The DNA for the CDR3 is TGTGCCAGCAGTTTTGGTCTAGCGGGGGGGCTTGAGACCCAGTACTTC.

The J gene is TRBJ2-5, the V gene TRBV20-1, with D unresolved. CDR1 and CDR2 from the germline V gene are DFQATT and SNEGSKA (reference sequence). V lost 6 bases, J lost 5 bases, and 10 bases lay in between. The CDR3 length is 11 residues. This CDR3 is CSALHGETQYF. CDR3 nucleotide sequence: TGCAGTGCCCTTCACGGGGAGACCCAGTACTTC.

Of note for this clone: The same CDR3 is also encoded by other DNA sequences in this sample. This chain links TRBV6-4 with TRBJ1-4, with 7 bases matching TRBD1. This CDR3 spans 15 amino acids. The junction had 6 bases not matched to a gene; V was cut back by 6 bases and J by 2 bases. CDR1 is MRHNA, CDR2 SNTAGT, per germline. The CDR3 DNA follows: TGTGCCAGCAGCCGCACGACAGGGACTAATGAAAAACTGTTTTTT. This sequence encodes CASSRTTGTNEKLFF.

This chain uses TRBV6-2 or TRBV6-3 with TRBJ2-5; D is unresolved. This CDR3 is built from 14 residues. The germline V gene has CDR1 MNHEY and CDR2 SVGEGT. The V gene lost 2 bases and the J gene lost 1 base, with 8 bases spanning the gap. CDR3 protein: CASSYEAGQETQYF. In DNA, the CDR3 is TGTGCCAGCAGTTACGAGGCAGGCCAAGAGACCCAGTACTTC.

V usage is TRBV5-1 and J usage is TRBJ1-2; D remains ambiguous. Germline loops: CDR1 SGHRS, CDR2 YFSETQ. This CDR3 spans 14 amino acids. Trimming left V 1 base short and J 5 bases short, with 12 bases between. The CDR3 sequence is CASSLSSSEYGYTF. DNA of the CDR3: TGCGCCAGCAGCTTGTCCAGCAGCGAGTATGGCTACACCTTC.

The V call is TRBV3-1 (or the pseudogene TRBV3-2), the J call TRBJ2-1; no clear D. V lost 0 bases to trimming and J lost 3 bases, with 9 bases between them. CDR1 LGHDT and CDR2 YNNKEL come from the germline V gene (reference sequence). The CDR3 is made up of 15 amino acids. As DNA, the CDR3 is TGTGCCAGCAGCCAAGAGAAGGCTGGCTACAATGAGCAGTTCTTC. Translation: CASSQEKAGYNEQFF.

CDR3 loop: CASLMNTEAFF. The CDR3 DNA is TGTGCCAGCTTAATGAACACTGAAGCTTTCTTT. The chain joins TRBV2 to TRBJ1-1; D not resolved. Trimming took off 8 bases at V and 0 bases at J, with 4 bases between the two ends. The CDR3 is 11 amino acids. Germline lookup yields CDR1 SNHLY and CDR2 FYNNEI.

The CDR3 is CASSLTGTAYEQYF. The CDR3 DNA reads TGTGCCAGCAGCTTAACTGGGACGGCCTACGAGCAGTACTTC. The chain employs TRBV11-3 and TRBJ2-7; D might be TRBD1 or TRBD2, each matching 5 bases. The CDR3 extends over 14 amino acids. CDR1 is SGHNT, CDR2 YENEEA, per germline. Trimming removed 2 bases at V and 2 bases at J, with 10 bases between.

The chain is built from TRBV19 and TRBJ1-4; D perhaps matches TRBD1 (5 bases). Looked up from germline, CDR1 is LNHDA and CDR2 is SQIVND (reference sequence). V shed 4 bases and J shed 7 bases, with 13 bases lying between them. CDR3 length equals 14 residues. This CDR3 is CASSRGQGFEKLFF. For the CDR3, the DNA is TGTGCCAGTAGTAGAGGTCAGGGTTTTGAAAAACTGTTTTTT.

This clone was seen just once. This chain uses TRBV18 with TRBJ1-2; D possibly corresponds to TRBD1 (5 bases). This CDR3 contains 16 residues. The germline V gene has CDR1 KGHSH and CDR2 LQKENI. The V end lost 3 bases, the J end lost 2 bases, and 16 bases lay between the germline ends. In DNA, the CDR3 is TGTGCCAGCTCACCCTTCGAGGGGCGCATAAACTATGGCTACACCTTC. Residues: CASSPFEGRINYGYTF.

J is TRBJ2-1 and V is TRBV28, with 9 bases fitting TRBD2. The CDR3 extends over 15 amino acids. V gave up 8 bases and J gave up 0 bases; unmatched junction bases: 5. The germline V gene encodes CDR1 MDHEN and CDR2 SYDVKM. The CDR3 region has the DNA TGTGCCAGCTCTAGCGGGGCCATCTCCTACAATGAGCAGTTCTTC. This encodes CASSSGAISYNEQFF.

V gene TRBV4-1 combines with J gene TRBJ2-7, with D tentatively TRBD1 (5 bases). The V gene's germline CDR1 is MGHRA and CDR2 YSYEKL. V was shortened by 0 bases and J by 4 bases, with 13 bases between the two germline ends. This CDR3 spans 15 amino acids. CDR3 sequence: CASSQEQEFFYEQYF. Here the CDR3 DNA reads TGCGCCAGCAGCCAAGAACAGGAGTTCTTTTACGAGCAGTACTTC.